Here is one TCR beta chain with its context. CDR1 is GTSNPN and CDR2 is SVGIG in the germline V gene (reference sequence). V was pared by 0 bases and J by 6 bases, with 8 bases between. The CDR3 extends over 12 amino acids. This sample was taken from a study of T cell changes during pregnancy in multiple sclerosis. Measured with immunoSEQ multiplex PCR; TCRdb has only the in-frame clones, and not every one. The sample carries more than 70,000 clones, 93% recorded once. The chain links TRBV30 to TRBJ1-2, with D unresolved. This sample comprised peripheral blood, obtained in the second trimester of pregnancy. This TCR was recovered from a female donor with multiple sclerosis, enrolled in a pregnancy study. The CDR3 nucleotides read TGTGCCTGGAGTGTACAAGTAAATGGCTACACCTTC. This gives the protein CAWSVQVNGYTF.